This T cell receptor (beta chain) was captured by sequencing in a study of CD8+CD57+ T cells in acquired aplastic anemia. Study-level background: 3.2 ug was the average amount of DNA from sorted CD4+ and CD8+ cells. Study outcomes and limitations: The study identified around 28 CD8+ CDR3 sequences shared by patients and controls. A significant difference in CD8+ Simpson's diversity between patients and controls was not found.

Germline lookup yields CDR1 LNHDA and CDR2 SQIVND (reference sequence). V was clipped by 5 bases and J by 7 bases, with 15 bases between them. The CDR3 contains 14 residues. The use of genomic DNA as template underpinned the TCR beta VDJ and CDR3 profiling. TCRdb reprocessed the reads with MiXCR, giving one entry per CDR3 protein. This table holds hundreds of thousands of distinct CDR3 sequences, around 68% found once. The table lists this clonotype with many counts. What it recognizes is unknown. This receptor was taken from a human donor in good health, serving as a control. The J gene is TRBJ1-5, the V gene TRBV19; D unclear. The source material was sorted CD4+, CD8+, or CD8+CD57+ T cells (not recorded which) from PBMCs. The CDR3 DNA reads TGTGCCAGTAGTGCCGCCTCGGGTCGGCAGCCCCAGCATTTT. This translates into CASSAASGRQPQHF.